The TCR beta chain described here comes from a study of T cell responses to AZD1222 COVID-19 vaccine. Study conclusions and caveats: Females made up more of the donors, who were largely white British, and clonal diversity may have come out too low. Baseline seropositivity characterized only a handful of AZD1222 recipients. Close to half of all spike-specific TCRs reportedly target regions of the variants that are unmutated. Spike-specific TCR breadth and depth went up after people got two AZD1222 doses.

The CDR3 extends over 15 amino acids. With V trimmed by 4 bases and J by 6 bases, 11 bases remained unmatched. Germline V CDR1 and CDR2: KGHSH, LQKENI. Concerning this clone: The antigen remains unidentified.

Sequencing was performed with immunoSEQ multiplex PCR; in TCRdb, only in-frame clones are kept and a portion is missing. The sample consists of some 150,000 clones, about nine tenths of them appearing once. The J gene is TRBJ1-2, the V gene TRBV18; 7 bases agree with TRBD1. The specimen was peripheral blood, collected on day 0 of MenACWY control vaccination. This sequence originates from an adult in good health. Here the CDR3 reads CASSLRQGAFDGYTF. The CDR3 DNA reads as TGTGCCAGCTCACTACGACAGGGAGCGTTCGATGGCTACACCTTC.